This T cell receptor beta chain was captured in a study of blood T cells in healthy people across ages. Study-wide points: Age showed a roughly linear inverse relationship with TCR beta diversity per million T cells.

A second PCR of roughly 7 to 11 cycles used a sample-barcoded 5' primer and a J-beta primer mix. Each cDNA molecule, via a template-switch adaptor with 12 random nucleotides, was tagged. TCRdb re-called the 5' RACE reads with MiXCR, one entry per CDR3 protein. The sample lists 550,000 to 800,000 distinct CDR3 sequences, 32% seen once, with 15% in the top ten. This CDR3 is built from 13 residues. The germline V gene has CDR1 SQVTM and CDR2 ANQGSEA. V was clipped by 5 bases and J by 3 bases; unmatched bases: 5. This clonotype appeared many times. Its antigen remains unknown. The extraction recovered at least 5 micrograms of total RNA per sample.

The sample taken for sequencing was blood. The TCR originated in a woman aged 80 or over in good health. J is TRBJ2-7 and V is TRBV29-1; 9 bases agree with TRBD2. CDR3 bases: TGCAGCGTTCTAGCGGGGAGCTACTACGAGCAGTACTTC. The encoded protein is CSVLAGSYYEQYF.